This T cell receptor beta chain derives from a study of T cells in Graves' hyperthyroidism and ophthalmopathy. Study results and caveats: Blood shared most expanded thyroid clonotypes above 0.001.

It was RNA transcripts that yielded the amplified TCR beta CDR3 regions. TCR CDR3 regions were first amplified by RT-PCR with HTBI primers. TCRdb reprocessed the multiplex PCR reads with MiXCR, giving one entry per CDR3 protein. The sample has about 480,000 distinct CDR3 sequences, over 13% seen once. Points on this clonotype: The antigen remains undetermined.

V dropped 1 base and J dropped 0 bases, with 13 bases sitting between them. CDR1 is LGHNA and CDR2 is YNFKEQ in the germline V gene. This CDR3 has 18 residues. Lactation, pregnancy, other autoimmune disease or uncontrolled infection led to exclusion of patients. V is TRBV4-2 and J is TRBJ2-6; D perhaps matches TRBD1 (6 bases). The receptor comes from a woman aged 18 to 35 with Graves' hyperthyroidism. The specimen sequenced was blood. The CDR3 here is CASSQGFTGPSGANVLTF. The CDR3 DNA follows: TGTGCCAGCAGCCAAGGGTTTACAGGGCCCTCTGGGGCCAACGTCCTGACTTTC.